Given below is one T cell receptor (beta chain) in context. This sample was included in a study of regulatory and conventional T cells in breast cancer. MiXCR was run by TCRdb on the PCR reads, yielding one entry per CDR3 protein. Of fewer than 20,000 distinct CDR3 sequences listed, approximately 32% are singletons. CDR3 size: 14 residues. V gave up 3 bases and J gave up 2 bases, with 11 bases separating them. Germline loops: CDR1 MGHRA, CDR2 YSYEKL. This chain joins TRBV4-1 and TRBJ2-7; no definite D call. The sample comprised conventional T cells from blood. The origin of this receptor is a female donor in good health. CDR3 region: CASSHQDGPYEQYF. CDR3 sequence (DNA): TGCGCCAGCAGCCACCAAGATGGCCCCTACGAGCAGTACTTC.